This T cell receptor (beta chain) is from a study of patients and donors after allogeneic stem cell transplantation. TCRdb redid the calling of the RT-PCR reads with MiXCR, one entry per CDR3 protein. The repertoire holds approximately 27,000 distinct CDR3 sequences, with 7% to 8.5% as singletons. This clonotype occurred many times. CDR1 is MNHEY and CDR2 is SVGEGT in the germline V gene. This CDR3 comprises 13 residues. The germline V and J ends were trimmed by 8 bases and 6 bases, with 17 bases remaining between them. The source is a human donor who was either an allogeneic HSCT recipient or a stem cell or donor lymphocyte infusion donor (not recorded which). It is not recorded whose cells these are; they may come from a transplant donor. The gene calls are TRBV6-2 or TRBV6-3 and TRBJ2-7, with a weak D call TRBD1 (6 bases). The sequencing sample was made of blood, either unsorted or a sorted T cell fraction (not recorded which). In nucleotides, the CDR3 is TGTGCCAGCGGCCAGGGGCTGGGTCGCGAGCAGTACTTC. Protein: CASGQGLGREQYF.